The T cell receptor (beta chain) described here comes from a study of CD8+ T cells in alopecia areata. Described treatment: oral pan-JAK inhibitor, 5-10 mg twice daily. Peripheral blood and lesional scalp punch biopsies came from alopecia areata patients. Extracted from the samples, RNA was reverse transcribed into cDNA to serve as the sequencing template. The data were produced by immunoSEQ multiplex PCR, yet TCRdb's version contains in-frame clones alone and is incomplete. The table has around 100,000 clones, roughly 56% seen once. V lost 8 bases and J lost 0, with 16 bases in between. The CDR3 length is 15 residues. Germline V gene data show CDR1 as SNHLY and CDR2 as FYNNEI. With respect to this clone: Its antigen is as yet unknown.

Study-level results: With patients, TCR sharing proved less clear than in mice, a difference possibly related to HLA.

The chain uses TRBV2 and TRBJ1-2, with TRBD1 as a possible D gene (6 bases). The sequence was obtained from a human donor with alopecia areata. The material was CD8+ T cells sorted from blood, obtained between weeks 55 and 65, from a patient treated with tofacitinib. The CDR3 bases are TGTGCCAGCCGCCATGGACAGAACGCTAACTATGGCTACACCTTC. It translates to CASRHGQNANYGYTF.